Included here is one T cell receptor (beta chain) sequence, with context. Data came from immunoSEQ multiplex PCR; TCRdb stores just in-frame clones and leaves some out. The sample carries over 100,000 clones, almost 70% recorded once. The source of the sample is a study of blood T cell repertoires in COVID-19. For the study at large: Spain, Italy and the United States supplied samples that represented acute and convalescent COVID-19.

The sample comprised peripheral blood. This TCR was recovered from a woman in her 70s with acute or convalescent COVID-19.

Written as DNA, the CDR3 is TGTGCCAGCAGCTCATCGGGGAAGTACGAGCAGTACTTC. It codes for CASSSSGKYEQYF. The chain joins TRBV7-2 to TRBJ2-7, with D perhaps TRBD2 (5 bases). Trimming stripped 4 bases from V and 4 bases from J, with 11 bases between. Germline loops: CDR1 SGHTA, CDR2 FQGNSA. The length of the CDR3 is 13 residues.